This T cell receptor beta chain was recovered during a study of cytomegalovirus exposure and HLA in healthy donors. General study findings and limits: With high specificity and sensitivity, the classifier reportedly diagnosed cytomegalovirus status.

Comments on this clone: Its target is unknown.

Some clones are missing from TCRdb's copy, which holds only in-frame ones; the method was immunoSEQ multiplex PCR. Of 280,000 or so clones in the sample, approximately 87% were seen once. The donors formed part of the roughly 120-subject validation cohort, distinct from the roughly 630-subject first cohort. The sample was PBMCs. This sequence was found in a woman aged 18-29 years in good health and CMV-seronegative.

The CDR3 loop is CASSPTGGHNSPLHF. The CDR3 coding sequence is TGTGCCAGCAGTCCGACAGGGGGCCATAATTCACCCCTCCACTTT. This sequence joins TRBV6-5 and TRBJ1-6; TRBD1 agrees at 10 bases. Germline CDR1 is MNHEY and CDR2 is SVGAGI. The CDR3 length is 15 residues. The junction had 3 bases not matched to a gene; V was cut back by 5 bases and J by 5 bases.